The T cell receptor beta chain under discussion was sequenced for a study of identical twins. Germline CDR1 reads MNHEY; CDR2 reads SMNVEV (reference sequence). V was pared by 4 bases and J by 0 bases, with 10 bases between. The CDR3 loop spans 16 amino acids. This clonotype was counted ten times or more. Its specificity is not known. Whole-study results and caveats: Because invariant MAIT and iNKT cells could be present, zero-insertion analyses could be partly confounded. Within cord blood, abundant beta clonotypes carried fewer insertions, but memory repertoires showed no such trend.

Template switching added a universal primer binding site, and final cDNA carried unique molecular identifiers. TCRdb passed the 5' RACE reads through MiXCR, listing each CDR3 protein once. Of roughly 630,000 distinct CDR3 sequences in the sample, about 7.6% were seen once. This sample also appeared in a second study, on yellow fever vaccine responses in identical twins. From that report: On the reported evidence, twins' vaccine T cell responses seemed partly convergent and partly personalized.

The sample consisted of PBMCs. The receptor was isolated from a woman aged 18-29 years in good health. V usage is TRBV27 and J usage is TRBJ2-6; D remains ambiguous. CDR3 region: CASSSRAGSGANVLTF. As DNA, the CDR3 is TGTGCCAGCAGTTCCAGAGCAGGCTCTGGGGCCAACGTCCTGACTTTC.